This T cell receptor (beta chain) was found in a study of blood T cell repertoires in COVID-19. Across the study: Samples representing acute and convalescent COVID-19 were sourced from the United States, Italy and Spain. Nucleic acid was either cDNA or gDNA, and it came from T cells, B-cell-depleted T cells, or PBMCs.

In the study's own analysis: Reference gene primer amplification gave estimated nucleated cell counts. Clones were read by immunoSEQ multiplex PCR, and TCRdb kept only the in-frame ones, dropping some. V and J calls and clone size are given by that table; D and trimming were obtained from the DNA. The top ten clones hold about 8.4% of a sample with around 140,000 clones, around 81% of them seen once. This CDR3 has 14 residues. V was trimmed by 4 bases and J by 2 bases, leaving 12 bases between them. Germline V gene lookup returns CDR1 KGHSH and CDR2 LQKENI. Sequences were obtained from peripheral blood. This receptor was obtained from a woman aged 60-75 years with active or convalescent COVID-19. This chain links TRBV18 with TRBJ2-7; no definite D call. The CDR3 bases are TGTGCCAGCTCACGAGTGGCAGGCCCCTACGAGCAGTACGTC. This sequence encodes CASSRVAGPYEQYV.